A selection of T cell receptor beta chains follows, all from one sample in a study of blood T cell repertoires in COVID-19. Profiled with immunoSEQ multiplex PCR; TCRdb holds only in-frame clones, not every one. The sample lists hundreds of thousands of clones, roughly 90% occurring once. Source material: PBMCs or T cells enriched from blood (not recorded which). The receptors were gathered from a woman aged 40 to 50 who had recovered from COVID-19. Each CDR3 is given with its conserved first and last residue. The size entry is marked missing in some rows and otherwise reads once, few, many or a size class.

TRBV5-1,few,CASSSGLDNSPLHF
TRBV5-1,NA,CASSLVATTGPGNTEAFF
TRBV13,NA,CASSLRPGLKAHEQYF
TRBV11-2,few,CASSLDWAGDGYTF
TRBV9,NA,CASSVGSGTGVYEQYF
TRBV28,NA,CASNGQGRSEQYF
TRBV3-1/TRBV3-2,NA,CASSEGGEEGYLTKNIQYF
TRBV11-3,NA,CASSFRGEGDNEQYF
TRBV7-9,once,CASSSSNRANTQYF
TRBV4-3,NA,CASSQGSGTGYEQYF
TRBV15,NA,CATSRDTTGGGEQYF
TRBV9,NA,CASSPASGGPTDTQYF
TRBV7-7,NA,CASSLGLGSTDTQYF
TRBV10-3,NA,CAISESNLRDRGSEQYF
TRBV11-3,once,CASSPLGRSYEQYF
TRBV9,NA,CASSNDYPPYEQFF
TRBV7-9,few,CASSFSGSTDTQYF